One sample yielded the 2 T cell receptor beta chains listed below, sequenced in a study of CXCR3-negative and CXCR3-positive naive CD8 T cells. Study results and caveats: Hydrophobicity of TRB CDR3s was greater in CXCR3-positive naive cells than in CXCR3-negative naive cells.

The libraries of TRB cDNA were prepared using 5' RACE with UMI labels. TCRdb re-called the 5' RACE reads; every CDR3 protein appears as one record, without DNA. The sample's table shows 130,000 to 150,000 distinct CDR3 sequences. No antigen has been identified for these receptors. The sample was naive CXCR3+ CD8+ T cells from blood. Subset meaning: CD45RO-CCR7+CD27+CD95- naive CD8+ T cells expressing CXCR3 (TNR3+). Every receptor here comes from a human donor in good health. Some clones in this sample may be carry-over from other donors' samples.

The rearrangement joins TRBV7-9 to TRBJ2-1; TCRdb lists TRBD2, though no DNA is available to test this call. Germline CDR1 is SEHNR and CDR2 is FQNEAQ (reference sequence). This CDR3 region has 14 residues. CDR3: CASSWGLAYNEQFF.

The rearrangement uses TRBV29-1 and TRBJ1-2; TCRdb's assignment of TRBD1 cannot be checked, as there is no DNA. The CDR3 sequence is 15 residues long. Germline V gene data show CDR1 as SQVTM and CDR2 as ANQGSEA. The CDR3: CSVDPTGTGYYGYTF.